This T cell receptor beta chain is drawn from a study of shared clonotypes between healthy human individuals (dated by TCRdb to the early 2020s). For the wider study: The cohort comprised a couple of women and three men aged 18 to 49 years. To estimate repertoire size and how much clonotype sharing occurs between individuals, the study deeply sequenced the blood TCR repertoires of five healthy adults. Libraries were prepared and TCR repertoires were sequenced by different laboratories using diverse techniques, in order to increase sequencing depth and limit assay-specific biases. Per donor, leukapheresis produced somewhere between about 0.9 and 9 billion PBMCs. Study-level results and caveats: Based on pairwise subsampling, the degree of clonotype sharing among donors was expected to be affected by sequencing depth. The small number of donors limited the genetic and exposure-history diversity represented. Sampling was restricted to blood, and TCR repertoires in tissues likely differ from the TCR repertoires found in blood.

Donors were healthy HIV-negative adults with no recently reported acute infections or vaccinations. Only Caucasian adults living in Nashville, Tennessee, USA were represented among the donors. For unsorted samples, some 90 million PBMCs were counted, and genomic DNA was extracted using the QIAamp DNA Blood Mini kit. After blood collection by leukapheresis, PBMCs were isolated using Ficoll-Histopaque density gradient centrifugation and then cryopreserved in the vapor phase of liquid nitrogen. This clone was observed at least ten times. Which antigen it targets is not known. Per-nucleotide qualities are absent, and no much larger clonotype sits a single base away. Using the deep immunoSEQ assay, multiplex PCR amplified TCR CDR3 regions from genomic DNA. For each cell subset, the extracted genomic DNA was distributed evenly across all wells of several immunoSEQ 96-well plates, and each plate served as one replicate. For unsorted PBMC, roughly 0.3 ug of genomic DNA, equivalent to around 33,000 T cell genomes, went into each replicate PCR. Ten immunoSEQ deep assay plates were used to sequence unsorted PBMC genomic DNA. Purified libraries were quantified with a Qubit 3.0 fluorometer, sized on a Bioanalyzer 2100, and re-quantified with the KAPA Library Quantification kit. A separate single-read 150-cycle Illumina NextSeq 550 flow cell was used to sequence each immunoSEQ 96-well plate. The study's processing was this. Because the immunoSEQ output held only junctional sequences and lacked quality scores, the filtering could not match the filtering applied to full-length reads. To assign V/J genes and CDR3, sequences were annotated against IMGT germline references using PyIR, a Python wrapper for IgBLAST v1.9. Reads with weak V/J assignments (E-value above 1e-6), missing CDR3, stop codons, out-of-frame junctions, or ambiguous translated residues were removed. V3J clonotypes were defined as sequences sharing the same inferred V gene, J gene, and CDR3 amino acid sequence. Percentage overlap between repertoires was computed as shared unique clonotypes divided by the size of the smaller repertoire. Richness of each repertoire was evaluated using RTK rarefaction, the Chao1 estimator, and Recon v2.1 estimates of unobserved clonotypes. Not all clones reach the TCRdb copy of this immuneACCESS table, which keeps in-frame sequences only. Checked studies attribute under half of the gap to unresolved V genes and leave the rest unexplained. D and trimming were read from the DNA, whereas the V and J calls and clone size are those reported in that table. The sample table contains more than 400,000 clones; only one count was recorded for 70% to 85% of them. The top ten clonotypes cover 9.5% to 15% of the sample.

CDR1 and CDR2 are drawn from the germline V gene: MDHEN, SYDVKM. The V and J ends are trimmed by 5 bases and 4 bases, leaving 13 bases between them. The CDR3 has 14 amino acids, counting the end cysteine and phenylalanine. The only DNA kept is the CDR3, 42 bases in frame from the first base. The receptor was derived from a woman aged 35 to 49 in good health. Some clones in this sample may be carry-over from other donors' samples. The sample comprised PBMCs. The V and J segments used are TRBV28 and TRBJ2-3, with the D segment identity uncertain. The CDR3 protein sequence reads: CASSPPWAADTQYF. DNA sequence: TGTGCCAGCAGTCCACCCTGGGCGGCAGATACGCAGTATTTT.